The 22 T cell receptor beta chains given below trace back to one sample, sequenced in a study of blood T cell repertoires in COVID-19. Profiled with immunoSEQ multiplex PCR; TCRdb holds only in-frame clones, not every one. The sample includes some 210,000 clones, approximately 84% of them seen just once. Sequences were obtained from peripheral blood. These receptors all stem from a woman in her forties or fifties with active or convalescent COVID-19.

This clone came up once. The DNA of the CDR3 is TGTGCCAGCAGTCAGGACAATCCCTATGGCTACACCTTC. As protein: CASSQDNPYGYTF. J is TRBJ1-2 and V is TRBV6-5, with D perhaps TRBD1 (5 bases). The CDR3 has 13 amino acids. The V gene lost 5 bases and the J gene lost 4 bases, with 11 bases spanning the gap. The germline CDR1 and CDR2 sequences are MNHEY and SVGAGI.

The chain carries TRBV27 and TRBJ2-5; maybe TRBD1 (5 bases). The CDR3 contains 14 residues. From germline, CDR1 is MNHEY and CDR2 SMNVEV (reference sequence). Trimming took 9 bases from V and 4 from J, leaving 18 bases between them. DNA of the CDR3: TGTGCCAGTCGCGCCTGGGGCGTGGGAGAGACCCAGTACTTC. Translated, it gives CASRAWGVGETQYF.

The J gene is TRBJ1-4, the V gene TRBV5-5; a possible D gene is TRBD1 (5 bases). The CDR3 has 14 residues. V was trimmed by 3 bases and J by 5 bases, leaving 11 bases between them. Germline CDR1 SGHKS, CDR2 YYEKEE (reference sequence). CDR3 loop: CASSSGRGNEKLFF. DNA for the CDR3: TGTGCCAGCAGCTCTGGGCGGGGGAATGAAAAACTGTTTTTT.

The genes are TRBV5-1 and TRBJ2-7; 9 bases are a match to TRBD1. CDR3 length equals 14 residues. Germline CDR1 SGHRS, CDR2 YFSETQ. V shed 5 bases and J 6 bases; nucleotides not matched to a gene: 9. CDR3 sequence: CASRAGTGSLEQYV. In DNA form, the CDR3 reads TGCGCCAGCAGGGCCGGGACAGGGTCCCTCGAGCAGTACGTC.

This rearrangement joins TRBV11-2 to TRBJ1-6; D is ambiguous. The CDR3 length is 12 residues. Trimming left V 1 base short and J 8 bases short, with 3 bases between. Germline V gives CDR1 SGHAT, CDR2 FQNNGV. For the CDR3, the DNA is TGTGCCAGCAGCTTAGTAGATTCACCCCTCCACTTT. Amino acid sequence: CASSLVDSPLHF.

The gene calls are TRBV6-6 and TRBJ2-3, with TRBD1 matching 8 bases. Trimming at V came to 2 bases and at J to 4 bases, leaving 5 bases not matched to a gene. The CDR3 sequence is 15 residues long. Germline CDR1 MNHNY, CDR2 SVGAGI (reference sequence). The chain's CDR3 is CASSYLGQGADTQYF. CDR3 nucleotide sequence: TGTGCCAGCAGTTACCTTGGACAGGGTGCAGATACGCAGTATTTT.

This chain links TRBV5-1 with TRBJ1-2; 8 bases agree with TRBD1. CDR1 is SGHRS, CDR2 YFSETQ, per germline. The CDR3 length is 15 residues. The J segment lost 4 bases and the V segment lost 4 bases, leaving 9 bases of the junction unmatched. CDR3 in DNA: TGCGCCAGCAGCGCAGGAGGAACAGGGGGCTATGGCTACACCTTC. Translation gives CASSAGGTGGYGYTF.

This clone was seen once. This chain joins TRBV5-1 and TRBJ1-6, with D unclear. The CDR3 runs to 16 residues. Germline V lookup: CDR1 SGHRS, CDR2 YFSETQ. Trimming removed 0 bases at V and 10 bases at J, with 17 bases between. CDR3 DNA: TGCGCCAGCAGCTTGGAAGGTCCGCAGGCGGGATCACCCCTCCACTTT. It is translated as CASSLEGPQAGSPLHF.

Only one count was recorded for this clone. The rearrangement links TRBV5-1 to TRBJ1-4; D uncertain. The germline gives CDR1 SGHRS, CDR2 YFSETQ. This CDR3 has 15 amino acids. V lost 4 bases, J lost 0 bases, and 10 bases lay in between. The CDR3 bases are TGCGCCAGCAGCGTTGGAGCTACAACTAATGAAAAACTGTTTTTT. The encoded protein is CASSVGATTNEKLFF.

This sequence joins TRBV7-3 and TRBJ1-2, with 10 bases that match TRBD1. This CDR3 is built from 17 residues. CDR1 and CDR2 (germline): SGHTA, FQGTGA. J lost 4 bases, V lost 0 bases, and 8 bases had no gene match. The chain's CDR3 is CASSLTGGTGVLYGYTF. In nucleotides, the CDR3 is TGTGCCAGCAGCTTAACGGGTGGGACAGGGGTCCTCTATGGCTACACCTTC.

The rearrangement uses TRBV7-8 and TRBJ1-1; the D gene is possibly TRBD1 (6 bases). Trimming cost V 3 bases and J 2 bases, with 13 bases left between them. This CDR3 has 15 residues. The germline V gene has CDR1 SGHVS and CDR2 FQNEAQ. The CDR3 sequence: CASSLGHLTNTEAFF. The CDR3 DNA sequence: TGTGCCAGCAGCTTGGGACACCTCACCAACACTGAAGCTTTCTTT.

The count of this clone is one. This chain links TRBV19 with TRBJ2-4; 10 nucleotides match TRBD1. This CDR3 has 18 amino acids. Germline values: CDR1 LNHDA, CDR2 SQIVND (reference sequence). Trimming cost V 7 bases and J 2 bases; bases outside gene matches: 14. CDR3 sequence: CASTSGTGVDGSKNIQYF. CDR3 DNA sequence: TGTGCCAGTACTTCAGGGACAGGGGTAGACGGCTCCAAAAACATTCAGTACTTC. Full variable domain (missing parts from reference TRBV19 and TRBJ2-4): DGGITQSPKYLFRKEGQNVTLSCEQNLNHDAMYWYRQDPGQGLRLIYYSQIVNDFQKGDIAEGYSVSREKKESFPLTVTSAQKNPTAFYLCASTSGTGVDGSKNIQYFGAGTRLSVL.

The genes are TRBV16 and TRBJ2-5, with 11 bases that match TRBD1. The length of the CDR3 is 16 residues. CDR1 KGHSY and CDR2 FQNENV come from the germline V gene. The J segment lost 5 bases and the V segment lost 3 bases, leaving 8 bases of the junction unmatched. The DNA of the CDR3 is TGTGCCAGCAGCCACCGCGGGACAGGGGGTCCCGAGACCCAGTACTTC. Its translation: CASSHRGTGGPETQYF.

The V and J genes are TRBV7-9 and TRBJ2-5; D is uncertain. CDR1 and CDR2 (germline): SEHNR, FQNEAQ (reference sequence). The CDR3 is 12 amino acids. The V end lost 6 bases, the J end lost 2 bases, and 7 bases lay between the germline ends. The CDR3 nucleotides read TGTGCCAGCAGTCTCCTTCAAGAGACCCAGTACTTC. It codes for CASSLLQETQYF. Variable domain in full (rest from reference TRBV7-9 and TRBJ2-5): DTGVSQNPRHKITKRGQNVTFRCDPISEHNRLYWYRQTLGQGPEFLTYFQNEAQLEKSRLLSDRFSAERPKGSFSTLEIQRTEQGDSAMYLCASSLLQETQYFGPGTRLLVL.

The chain employs TRBV3-1 (or the pseudogene TRBV3-2) and TRBJ2-5, with TRBD2 matching 10 bases. This CDR3 is 17 amino acids long. V dropped 8 bases and J dropped 3; count of bases not matched to a gene: 15. CDR1 and CDR2 (germline): LGHDT, YNNKEL (reference sequence). Written as DNA, the CDR3 is TGTGCCAGCGCCTACAGCGGGAGGGCCCAAGCGAAAGAGACCCAGTACTTC. As protein: CASAYSGRAQAKETQYF.

This chain uses TRBV18 with TRBJ2-2; no firm D call. V was pared by 6 bases and J by 5 bases, with 10 bases between. CDR1 KGHSH and CDR2 LQKENI come from the germline V gene. CDR3 size: 13 residues. The CDR3: CASSPLATGELFF. CDR3 nucleotides: TGTGCCAGCTCCCCCCTCGCGACCGGGGAGCTGTTTTTT.

The rearrangement links TRBV19 to TRBJ2-1; possibly TRBD1 for D (5 bases). This CDR3 is 20 amino acids long. Trimming took 0 bases from V and 1 from J, leaving 22 bases between them. Per the germline V gene, CDR1 is LNHDA and CDR2 is SQIVND (reference sequence). In nucleotides, the CDR3 is TGTGCCAGTAGTATAGATCCCGGACAACTTTGGTCATTATCCTACAATGAGCAGTTCTTC. Translation gives CASSIDPGQLWSLSYNEQFF.

About this clone itself: At the DNA level, this CDR3 is encoded by other sequences in the same sample as well. The chain is built from TRBV7-8 and TRBJ1-4, with 9 bases that match TRBD1. CDR3 length equals 14 residues. V lost 5 bases and J lost 8; bases outside the gene matches: 6. Germline V gene sequence: CDR1 SGHVS, CDR2 FQNEAQ. CDR3 sequence: CASSLGTGREKLFF. The CDR3 region has the DNA TGTGCCAGCAGCCTCGGGACAGGGCGAGAAAAACTGTTTTTT.

The rearrangement uses TRBV2 and TRBJ1-2; the match to TRBD1 covers 8 bases. Germline CDR1 is SNHLY and CDR2 is FYNNEI. This CDR3 is built from 15 residues. After removal of 4 bases from V and 8 bases from J, the junction contained 12 bases not matched to a gene. CDR3 in DNA: TGTGCCAGCAGTGGGACAGGGCCCGACGCGAGGGGCTACACCTTC. Translation: CASSGTGPDARGYTF.

The rearrangement links TRBV9 to TRBJ1-1; 7 bases map to TRBD1. Germline V lookup: CDR1 SGDLS, CDR2 YYNGEE. V dropped 1 base and J dropped 6; count of bases not matched to a gene: 6. The CDR3 consists of 14 residues. The CDR3 DNA sequence: TGTGCCAGCAGCGTATTATGGGACAGCTCTGAAGCTTTCTTT. Translated, it gives CASSVLWDSSEAFF.

The chain is built from TRBV5-4 and TRBJ2-5, with D perhaps matching TRBD1 (6 bases). In germline, CDR1 is SGHNT, CDR2 YYREEE (reference sequence). V was shortened by 3 bases and J by 2 bases, with 11 bases between the two germline ends. The CDR3 spans 14 residues. The CDR3 loop reads CASSSPGTQETQYF. The CDR3 DNA sequence: TGTGCCAGCAGCTCGCCCGGGACACAAGAGACCCAGTACTTC.

The rearrangement joins TRBV3-1 (or the pseudogene TRBV3-2) to TRBJ1-1; 9 bases align to TRBD1. Germline loops: CDR1 LGHDT, CDR2 YNNKEL (reference sequence). Germline trimming cut 4 bases from V and 6 bases from J; bases unmatched to any gene: 6. CDR3 length equals 14 residues. The CDR3 here is CASSLWDRDAEAFF. The CDR3 region has the DNA TGTGCCAGCAGCCTCTGGGACAGGGACGCTGAAGCTTTCTTT.